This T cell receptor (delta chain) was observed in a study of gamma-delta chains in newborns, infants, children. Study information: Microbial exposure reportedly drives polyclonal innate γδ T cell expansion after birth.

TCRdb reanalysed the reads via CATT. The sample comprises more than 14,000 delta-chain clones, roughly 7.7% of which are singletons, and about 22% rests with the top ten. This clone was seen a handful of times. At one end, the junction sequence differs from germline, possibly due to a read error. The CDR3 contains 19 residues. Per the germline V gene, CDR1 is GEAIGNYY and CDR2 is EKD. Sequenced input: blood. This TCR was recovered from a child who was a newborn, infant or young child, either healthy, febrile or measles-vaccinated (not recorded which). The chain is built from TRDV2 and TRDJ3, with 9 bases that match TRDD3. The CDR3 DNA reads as TGTGCCTGTGACACCGTGGGGGATAAAAACTCCTGTGACACCCGACAGATGTTTTTC. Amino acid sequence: CACDTVGDKNSCDTRQMFF.